Listed below are T cell receptor beta chains from one sample, sequenced in a study of T cell responses to AZD1222 COVID-19 vaccine. Clones were sequenced by immunoSEQ multiplex PCR, and TCRdb holds only the in-frame ones, with some missing. The table records some 100,000 clones, 86% of them present only once. The material was peripheral blood, obtained 28 days after the second AZD1222 dose. The receptor source for this set is an adult who received the AZD1222 COVID-19 vaccine. CDR3s include the opening cysteine and the closing phenylalanine or tryptophan. The order of the fields is clone size, V gene, J gene, D gene, CDR3 DNA, CDR3 protein. D genes are given only for firm matches. Only some rows state a clone size, as once, few, many or a class for expanded clones.

few	TRBV6-6	TRBJ2-1	-	TGTGCCAGCAGTTACCCTTACAATGAGCAGTTCTTC	CASSYPYNEQFF
-	TRBV6-5	TRBJ1-6	-	TGTGCCAGCAGTTACTCACCCCGCGGTAATTCACCCCTCCACTTT	CASSYSPRGNSPLHF
-	TRBV6-4	TRBJ1-1	-	TGTGCCAGCAGGGATGACAGCCGGAACACTGAAGCTTTCTTT	CASRDDSRNTEAFF
-	TRBV10-3	TRBJ2-1	TRBD2	TGTGCCATCAGTCCCGCTAGCGGGGAGTACAATGAGCAGTTCTTC	CAISPASGEYNEQFF
-	TRBV10-2	TRBJ2-5	TRBD2	TGCGCCAGCAGTCCCGGGACTAGCGGGGGGGCTGAGGGAGAGACCCAGTACTTC	CASSPGTSGGAEGETQYF
few	TRBV5-4	TRBJ2-5	-	TGTGCCAGCAGCTTAGGGCGGGGATTCCAAGAGACCCAGTACTTC	CASSLGRGFQETQYF
-	TRBV4-3	TRBJ2-5	TRBD2	TGCGCCAGCAGCCAAGATTTGCGCGGGGGGGCTCTAGAGACCCAGTACTTC	CASSQDLRGGALETQYF
-	TRBV2	TRBJ2-3	-	TGTGCCATCGGTGGGCTAGCGATGGATACGCAGTATTTT	CAIGGLAMDTQYF
-	TRBV5-4	TRBJ2-7	-	TGTGCCAGCAGCCGAGTTACAGGGGGGGCCTACGAGCAGTACTTC	CASSRVTGGAYEQYF
-	TRBV19	TRBJ1-2	TRBD1	TGTGCCAGTGAATACCGGGACAGGCCCTACGGCTACACCTTC	CASEYRDRPYGYTF
few	TRBV12-3/TRBV12-4	TRBJ2-1	-	TGTGCCAGCAGCCAGGGCCCCACGCAGCAGCAGTTCTTC	CASSQGPTQQQFF
-	TRBV27	TRBJ2-2	-	TGTGCCAGCAGTCTATCGAACACCGGGGAGCTGTTTTTT	CASSLSNTGELFF
-	TRBV4-2	TRBJ2-7	-	TGTGCCAGCAGCCAAGATTCCGGGGGCTACGAGCAGTACTTC	CASSQDSGGYEQYF
-	TRBV10-3	TRBJ1-1	-	TGTGCCATCAGTGAGTCGATAAGATCTTCGAACACTGAAGCTTTCTTT	CAISESIRSSNTEAFF
-	TRBV18	TRBJ2-3	-	TGTGCCAGCTCACCCAAGTCAACTAGTCTCACAGATACGCAGTATTTT	CASSPKSTSLTDTQYF
few	TRBV6-4	TRBJ2-1	TRBD2	TGTGCCACCAATAGCGGGGGGGGTTACAATGAGCAGTTCTTC	CATNSGGGYNEQFF
-	TRBV4-3	TRBJ1-1	-	TGCGCCAGCAGCCTCCAGGGGATCGGCACTGAAGCTTTCTTT	CASSLQGIGTEAFF
-	TRBV19	TRBJ1-1	TRBD1	TGTGCCAGTAGTACCTTGGCGGGACAGAAAAACACTGAAGCTTTCTTT	CASSTLAGQKNTEAFF
-	TRBV7-6	TRBJ1-5	TRBD1	TGTGCCAGCCATCGACAGGGGCATGCCAATCAGCCCCAGCATTTT	CASHRQGHANQPQHF
-	TRBV28	TRBJ2-5	TRBD2	TGTGCCAGCAAGGCGGGAGGTTCCCCACAAGAGACCCAGTACTTC	CASKAGGSPQETQYF
-	TRBV30	TRBJ2-4	TRBD1	TGTGCCTGGAGTGTCCCCGGGACAGGGGGTTTTAACATTCAGTACTTC	CAWSVPGTGGFNIQYF
-	TRBV3-1/TRBV3-2	TRBJ2-3	-	TGTGCCAGCAGCTTGACACAGGAGGGAGATACGCAGTATTTT	CASSLTQEGDTQYF
-	TRBV7-8	TRBJ1-5	-	TGTGCCAGCAGCTTAGCCGGGCAGTCGTCGGGGTTTAGCAATCAGCCCCAGCATTTT	CASSLAGQSSGFSNQPQHF
-	TRBV19	TRBJ1-1	-	TGTGCCAGTAGTATACCGGGACGGATAATTGCTTTCTTT	CASSIPGRIIAFF
few	TRBV10-3	TRBJ1-1	-	TGTGCCATCAGTGAGTCCCGCGGCGTAAACACTGAAGCTTTCTTT	CAISESRGVNTEAFF
-	TRBV6-5	TRBJ1-2	-	TGTGCCAGCAGTTATTCTTCGGGCGCCGGGAACTATGGCTACACCTTC	CASSYSSGAGNYGYTF
few	TRBV19	TRBJ2-2	-	TGTGCCAGTAGTATCCTTACGGGGTTTCGCACCGGGGAGCTGTTTTTT	CASSILTGFRTGELFF
-	TRBV21-1	TRBJ1-4	-	TGTGCCAGCAGCAAAAACAGACCCCCAGCAACTAATGAAAAACTGTTTTTT	CASSKNRPPATNEKLFF
-	TRBV10-3	TRBJ2-3	-	TGTGCCGCGGGTAGCGGAGAAGGAGATACGCAGTATTTT	CAAGSGEGDTQYF
-	TRBV11-2	TRBJ2-7	TRBD1	TGTGCCAGCAGCTTTTCCTCCGGGACAGGGAGTTCCTACGAGCAGTACTTC	CASSFSSGTGSSYEQYF
-	TRBV10-3	TRBJ2-3	TRBD1	TGTGCCATCAGTTGGGACAGCAGCACAGATACGCAGTATTTT	CAISWDSSTDTQYF
-	TRBV12-3/TRBV12-4	TRBJ2-7	-	TGTGCCAGCAGTTTAGCCAAAAACTACGAGCAGTACTTC	CASSLAKNYEQYF
-	TRBV7-9	TRBJ2-1	TRBD2	TGTGCCAGCAGCTCTCTGACTAGCGGGGGCCTGTACAATGAGCAGTTCTTC	CASSSLTSGGLYNEQFF
-	TRBV19	TRBJ2-1	-	TGTGCCAGTAGTATGGGCAGGAGTGAGCAGTTCTTC	CASSMGRSEQFF
-	TRBV30	TRBJ1-6	-	TGTGCCTGGAGGATTCAAGGGGGGTCACCCCTCCACTTT	CAWRIQGGSPLHF
-	TRBV19	TRBJ1-2	TRBD1	TGTGCCAGTAACACAGGACAGGGTGAAGGCTATGGCTACACCTTC	CASNTGQGEGYGYTF
-	TRBV7-9	TRBJ1-4	-	TGTGCCAGCAGCCCACCTACGGGCCGGGCAGAGGAAAAACTGTTTTTT	CASSPPTGRAEEKLFF